This is a list of T cell receptor beta chains from one sample in a study of human T cells and chemical hapten exposure. TCRdb redid the calling of the RACE reads with MiXCR, one entry per CDR3 protein. The sample contains 280,000 or so distinct CDR3 sequences, 7.7% of which appear only once. The sequencing here drew on whole blood, taken in connection with sensitization to the hapten diphenylcyclopropenone (DPC). These TCRs come from a man younger than 30 with alopecia areata. Some clones in this sample may be carry-over from other donors' samples. Each CDR3 is given with its conserved first and last residue.

cdr3_aa	j_call	v_call
CASREGTQETQYF	TRBJ2-5	TRBV5-1
CASSLPGQGAGELFF	TRBJ2-2	TRBV5-1
CASSLARTGQEQFF	TRBJ2-1	TRBV7-2
CASSLDAFADTQYF	TRBJ2-3	TRBV11-2
CASSLDRDSSAKNIQYF	TRBJ2-4	TRBV12-3/TRBV12-4
CASSSGRRQPQHF	TRBJ1-5	TRBV7-2
CASSLDGSTDTQYF	TRBJ2-3	TRBV7-9
CSARDMTVAESPLHF	TRBJ1-6	TRBV20-1
CAAGVTGVDQPQHF	TRBJ1-5	TRBV7-9
CASEIDWGNTEAFF	TRBJ1-1	TRBV7-9
CASSFIADPNNEQFF	TRBJ2-1	TRBV28
CASSQDIGKGTYEQYF	TRBJ2-7	TRBV4-1
CASSFQGPRSTEAFF	TRBJ1-1	TRBV5-1
CASSQVGVRANTGELFF	TRBJ2-2	TRBV4-1
CSVEAGGFYNEQFF	TRBJ2-1	TRBV29-1
CSARLGSGESYEQYF	TRBJ2-7	TRBV20-1
CASIQDRSGANVLTF	TRBJ2-6	TRBV6-2/TRBV6-3
CASSSRTSGTFNTQYF	TRBJ2-3	TRBV12-3/TRBV12-4
CAISDFKRINSPLHF	TRBJ1-6	TRBV10-3
CASSSDRFLNTEAFF	TRBJ1-1	TRBV6-2/TRBV6-3
CSVVTGLNTEAFF	TRBJ1-1	TRBV29-1
CASGQPGLNTQYF	TRBJ2-3	TRBV12-5
CASGRGPSGANVLTF	TRBJ2-6	TRBV12-5
CASSSPPGTSEETQYF	TRBJ2-5	TRBV6-2/TRBV6-3
CASSRWTENTGELFF	TRBJ2-2	TRBV5-6
CAISESINYGYTF	TRBJ1-2	TRBV10-3
CASRLLTGVSNEKLFF	TRBJ1-4	TRBV6-1
CASSSTQQGQPQHF	TRBJ1-5	TRBV7-2
CASSLDLDSPLHF	TRBJ1-6	TRBV27
CASSLGLGDRGQPQHF	TRBJ1-5	TRBV7-9
CAISEPRMNTEAFF	TRBJ1-1	TRBV10-3